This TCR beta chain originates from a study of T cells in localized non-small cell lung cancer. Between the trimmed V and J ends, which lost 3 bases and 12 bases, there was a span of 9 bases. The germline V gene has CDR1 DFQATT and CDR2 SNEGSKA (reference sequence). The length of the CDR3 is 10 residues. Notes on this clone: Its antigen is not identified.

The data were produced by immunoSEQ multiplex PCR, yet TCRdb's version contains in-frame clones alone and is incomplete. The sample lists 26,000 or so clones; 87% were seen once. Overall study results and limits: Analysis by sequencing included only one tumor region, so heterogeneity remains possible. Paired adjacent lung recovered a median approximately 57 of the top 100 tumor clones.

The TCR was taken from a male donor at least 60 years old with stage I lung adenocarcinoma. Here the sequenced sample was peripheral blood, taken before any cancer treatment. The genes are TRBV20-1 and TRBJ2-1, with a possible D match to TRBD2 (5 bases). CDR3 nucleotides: TGCAGTGCTAGGCGGGCAGTGCAGTTCTTC. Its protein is CSARRAVQFF.